This entry concerns a single TCR beta chain. Its specificity is not known. This CDR3 has 14 residues. Trimming took 1 base from V and 3 from J, leaving 10 bases between them. Germline lookup yields CDR1 SGHVS and CDR2 FQNEAQ. This sample is drawn from a study of siplizumab effects on memory and regulatory T cells. General study results and limits: Solely a minor proportion of alloreactive clones could be assigned to unstimulated subsets. Significant reduction of alloreactive sequences traceable to unstimulated CD4+ memory cells was observed with siplizumab.

Each sample had 9.3 x 10^4 or so TCR templates assayed. Sequencing used immunoSEQ multiplex PCR; TCRdb keeps in-frame clones, though not all of them. The data contain approximately 98,000 clones, roughly 94% of them singletons. The sample taken for sequencing was non-Treg CD4+ T cells sorted from blood. The V and J genes are TRBV7-8 and TRBJ2-7; D unresolved. The clonotype comes from a human donor in good health. CDR3: CASSLGSRLYEQYF. CDR3 in DNA: TGTGCCAGCAGCTTAGGGTCCAGACTCTACGAGCAGTACTTC.